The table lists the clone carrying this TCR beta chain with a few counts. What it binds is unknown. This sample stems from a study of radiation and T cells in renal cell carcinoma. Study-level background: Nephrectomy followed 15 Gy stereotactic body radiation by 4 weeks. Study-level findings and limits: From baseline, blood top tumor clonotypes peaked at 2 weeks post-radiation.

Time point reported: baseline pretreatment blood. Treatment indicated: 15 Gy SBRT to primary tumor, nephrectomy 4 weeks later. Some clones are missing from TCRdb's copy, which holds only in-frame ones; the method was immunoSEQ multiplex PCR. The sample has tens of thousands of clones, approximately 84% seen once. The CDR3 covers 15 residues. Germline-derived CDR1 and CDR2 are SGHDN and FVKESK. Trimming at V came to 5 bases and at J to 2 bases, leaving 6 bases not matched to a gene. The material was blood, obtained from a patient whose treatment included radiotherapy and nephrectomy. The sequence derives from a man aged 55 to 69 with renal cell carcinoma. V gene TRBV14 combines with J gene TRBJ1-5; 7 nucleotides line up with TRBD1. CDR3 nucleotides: TGTGCCAGCAGCTTAACAGGGGTGGGCAATCAGCCCCAGCATTTT. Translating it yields CASSLTGVGNQPQHF.